This TCR beta chain was sequenced during a study of T-cell memory formation after mild COVID-19 (dated by TCRdb to about 2021). Study-wide context: Most TCR sequence clusters were specific to one of the two donors. Longitudinal TCRalpha and TCRbeta repertoire sequencing tracked T-cell clones expanding and contracting after mild COVID-19 in a couple of donors. The cohort comprised two young, previously healthy adult volunteers, one female and one male.

This clonotype was counted ten times or more. The specificity of this receptor is unknown. Within one base of it there is no much larger clone, and no base qualities were kept. Ficoll-Paque density gradient centrifugation was used to isolate PBMCs. The paper's findings and limits, for the study overall: The second-wave clones that peaked on day 37 were not confirmed to be SARS-CoV-2 specific. Contracting CD4+ clones appeared mostly in the CM and EM memory subsets, whereas CD8+ clones were enriched in EMRA. Only a couple of mild cases were covered by the study, and larger cohorts that include severe cases with pre-infection samples were considered necessary. Some responding clones were detected in pre-infection memory, which suggested that pre-existing cross-reactive memory T cells had joined the SARS-CoV-2 response. Clones that contracted from day 15 to 85 showed balanced CD4/CD8 phenotypes, whereas a second wave of clones that expanded from day 15 to 37 leaned towards CD4+.

Sequencing relied on an Illumina NovaSeq 6000. Using 5'RACE with constant-segment primers, TCRalpha and TCRbeta cDNA libraries were constructed, with sample barcodes and unique molecular identifiers added in the process. RNA was extracted from every sample with Trizol reagent. Amplification of the libraries took two PCR steps, and the second step added a second sample barcode plus Illumina TruSeq adapters. Sequencing of the libraries was done on an Illumina NovaSeq, producing 2 x 150 bp paired-end reads. As for the authors' bioinformatics: Demultiplexing of reads and collapsing into UMI-guided consensus sequences were performed with migec v1.2.7. Using mixcr v2.1.11, the UMI consensuses were aligned to TRA and TRB V and J templates and assembled into clonotypes. Expanded or contracted clonotypes were those called significant by both edgeR and NoisET, with noise models trained on biological replicates. For edgeR calls, the thresholds were a false discovery rate-adjusted p below 0.01 and a log2 fold-change of 1. As an exploratory analysis of dynamics, PCA with hierarchical clustering was applied to max-normalized trajectories of the 1000 most abundant clonotypes. Each responding clone was given a CD4 or CD8 phenotype based on the CD4+ and CD8+ repertoires, which had been sequenced separately. TCRdb trimmed the raw reads at Q25, called clones with MiXCR and kept productive beta chains. Merged by CDR3 protein, the rows form single entries marked with the most common genes and DNA. TCRdb, rather than the study authors, made the V and J calls. Across this sample there are 300,000 to 350,000 distinct CDR3 sequences, with 13% to 15% seen only once. The ten top clones hold under 25% of the sample.

Based on the germline V gene (reference sequence), the CDR1 and CDR2 sequences are SGHKS and YYEKEE. V is pared back by 0 bases and J by 7 bases, with 20 bases lying between the germline termini. The CDR3 covers 18 residues, taking in both the cysteine and the phenylalanine. Only the CDR3 part of the read is kept: 54 bases, read in frame from the first base. The chain is encoded by TRBV5-5 joined to TRBJ1-6; a weak D assignment points to TRBD1 (6 bases agree). Input material: PBMCs or a T cell subset sorted from them (not recorded which). The sequence was obtained from a man aged 18 to 29 who had mild COVID-19 (a few samples of this study predate the infection). The sample titles of this study are shuffled in the database, so cell type and time point are left out; the donor was told from shared clones. The CDR3: CASSLAGPYREINSPLHF. Here is the DNA: TGTGCCAGCAGCTTGGCTGGGCCTTACAGGGAAATCAATTCACCCCTCCACTTT.